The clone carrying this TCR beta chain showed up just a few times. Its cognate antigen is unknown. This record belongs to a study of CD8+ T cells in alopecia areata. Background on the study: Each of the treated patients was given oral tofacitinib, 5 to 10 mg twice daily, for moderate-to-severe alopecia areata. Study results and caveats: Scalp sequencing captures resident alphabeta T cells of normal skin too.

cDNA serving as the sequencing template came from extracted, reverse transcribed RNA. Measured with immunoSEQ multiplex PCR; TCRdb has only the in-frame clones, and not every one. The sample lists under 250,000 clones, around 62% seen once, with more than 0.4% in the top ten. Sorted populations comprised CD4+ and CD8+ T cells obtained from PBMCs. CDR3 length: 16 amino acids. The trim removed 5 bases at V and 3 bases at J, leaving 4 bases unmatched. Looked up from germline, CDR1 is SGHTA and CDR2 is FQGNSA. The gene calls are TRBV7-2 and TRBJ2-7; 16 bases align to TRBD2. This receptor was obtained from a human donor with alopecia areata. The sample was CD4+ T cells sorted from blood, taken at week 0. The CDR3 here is CASSGGLAGGLYEQYF. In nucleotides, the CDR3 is TGTGCCAGCAGCGGGGGACTAGCGGGAGGGCTCTACGAGCAGTACTTC.